This entry lists 19 T cell receptor beta chains sequenced from one sample in a study of beta chain features in type 1 diabetes. Expressed TCRB transcripts were sequenced, since all the RNA that had been isolated was reverse transcribed. Assay: immunoSEQ multiplex PCR; the TCRdb copy retains only in-frame clones and omits some. The sample holds around 240,000 clones; over 8.5% are singletons and the top ten take just under 0.035%. Input material: naive CD4+ T cells from blood. All receptors derive from a woman aged 18-29 years in good health.

This clone was seen a handful of times. The chain employs TRBV11-3 and TRBJ2-1; the match to TRBD2 covers 14 bases. This CDR3 is built from 16 residues. The junction had 2 bases not matched to a gene; V was cut back by 3 bases and J by 4 bases. Looked up from germline, CDR1 is SGHNT and CDR2 is YENEEA. The CDR3 coding sequence is TGTGCCAGCAGCTTGACTAGCGGGGGGGCATACAATGAGCAGTTCTTC. As protein: CASSLTSGGAYNEQFF.

The rearrangement links TRBV5-1 to TRBJ2-1; 8 nucleotides align to TRBD1. With 0 bases clipped from V and 7 bases from J, the junction kept 6 bases outside the gene matches. The CDR3 is made up of 15 amino acids. Germline CDR1 and CDR2: SGHRS and YFSETQ. The CDR3 loop is CASSLVGTGKNEQFF. CDR3 nucleotide sequence: TGCGCCAGCAGCTTGGTAGGGACAGGTAAAAATGAGCAGTTCTTC.

This clone was picked up a small number of times. The chain combines TRBV5-8 with TRBJ1-5; TRBD1 is a possible D gene (6 bases). V was clipped by 1 base and J by 2 bases, with 13 bases between them. Per the germline V gene, CDR1 is SGHTS and CDR2 is YDEGEE. This CDR3 contains 16 residues. CDR3 amino acids: CASSLSGADRNQPQHF. In DNA, the CDR3 is TGTGCCAGCAGCTTGTCAGGGGCCGACCGCAATCAGCCCCAGCATTTT.

This chain connects TRBV29-1 to TRBJ1-2; D remains ambiguous. CDR1 SQVTM and CDR2 ANQGSEA come from the germline V gene. V lost 0 bases to trimming and J lost 8 bases, with 10 bases between them. The CDR3 sequence is 12 residues long. The DNA of the CDR3 is TGCAGCGTTGAAGATGCAGGCGCGGGCTACACCTTC. Translating gives CSVEDAGAGYTF.

The V gene is TRBV7-3, the J gene TRBJ1-2; tentative D call: TRBD1 (5 bases). Trimming took 1 base from V and 3 from J, leaving 18 bases between them. Germline V lookup: CDR1 SGHTA, CDR2 FQGTGA. This CDR3 spans 17 amino acids. CDR3 sequence reads: CASSLNGGGSADYGYTF. Here the CDR3 DNA reads TGTGCCAGCAGCTTAAATGGGGGGGGGTCGGCGGACTATGGCTACACCTTC.

In this sample, this clone turned up a few times. The chain uses TRBV19 and TRBJ2-7; 7 positions agree with TRBD1. Losses at the gene ends were 5 bases for V and 3 bases for J; bases not matched to a gene: 7. Looked up from germline, CDR1 is LNHDA and CDR2 is SQIVND (reference sequence). The CDR3 extends over 14 amino acids. CDR3 nucleotides: TGTGCCAGTAGTTTCCGGGACAGAAACTACGAGCAGTACTTC. Translating gives CASSFRDRNYEQYF.

This clone was observed a handful of times. This chain connects TRBV6-1 to TRBJ2-5, with 15 bases identical to TRBD2. V gave up 1 base and J gave up 3 bases; unmatched junction bases: 3. This CDR3 contains 17 residues. Germline loops: CDR1 MNHNS, CDR2 SASEGT. The CDR3 DNA reads TGTGCCAGCAGTGAAGTTCGGACTAGCGGGAGGGAAGAGACCCAGTACTTC. This codes for CASSEVRTSGREETQYF.

The chain has TRBV28 and TRBJ2-5; 8 bases are a match to TRBD2. There are 15 residues in the CDR3. Germline lookup yields CDR1 MDHEN and CDR2 SYDVKM. V was clipped by 2 bases and J by 5 bases; unmatched bases: 7. This CDR3 reads CASSLLGGGWETQYF. The CDR3 DNA follows: TGTGCCAGCAGTTTACTCGGCGGGGGGTGGGAGACCCAGTACTTC.

This clone occurred a few times. V gene TRBV5-6 combines with J gene TRBJ2-3; 10 nucleotides match TRBD2. V lost 4 bases, J lost 0 bases, and 2 bases stayed unmatched. Germline assignment: CDR1 SGHDT and CDR2 YYEEEE. The CDR3 covers 15 residues. As DNA, the CDR3 is TGTGCCAGCAGCGGACTAGCGGCTAGCACAGATACGCAGTATTTT. This codes for CASSGLAASTDTQYF.

The chain has TRBV27 and TRBJ2-7, with 10 nucleotides matching TRBD2. The CDR3 has 16 amino acids. Germline CDR1 is MNHEY and CDR2 is SMNVEV (reference sequence). V shed 4 bases, J shed 6 bases, and the junction held 12 bases outside the gene matches. Here the CDR3 DNA reads TGTGCCAGCAGTTCGGGACTAGCGAGATTCCAGAGCGAGCAGTACTTC. It translates to CASSSGLARFQSEQYF.

This clone has more than one count but fewer than ten. This sequence joins TRBV30 and TRBJ1-1; D is perhaps TRBD1 (6 bases). This CDR3 spans 15 amino acids. Trimming left V 3 bases short and J 0 bases short, with 14 bases between. Germline V CDR1 and CDR2: GTSNPN, SVGIG (reference sequence). This CDR3 reads CAWRRGPHMNTEAFF. The DNA of the CDR3 is TGTGCCTGGAGGCGGGGGCCGCATATGAACACTGAAGCTTTCTTT.

This clone appeared a few times. The gene calls are TRBV7-9 and TRBJ2-5; D might be TRBD2 (6 bases). Germline V lookup: CDR1 SEHNR, CDR2 FQNEAQ (reference sequence). Trimming removed 0 bases at V and 5 bases at J, with 10 bases between. CDR3 size: 14 residues. The CDR3 DNA sequence: TGTGCCAGCAGCTTAGCTCTGGGGAGGGAGACCCAGTACTTC. Translating gives CASSLALGRETQYF.

The gene calls are TRBV6-5 and TRBJ1-5; 9 bases are shared with TRBD1. The CDR3 sequence is 15 residues long. The germline CDR1 and CDR2 sequences are MNHEY and SVGAGI. Trimming at V came to 5 bases and at J to 3 bases, leaving 5 bases not matched to a gene. CDR3 nucleotides: TGTGCCAGCAGTCCCTGGACAGGGGTCAATCAGCCCCAGCATTTT. Its protein product is CASSPWTGVNQPQHF.

To note about this clone: The junction does not match germline at one end; this may be a read error. V and J are TRBV19 and TRBJ1-1, with 8 positions matching TRBD1. This CDR3 has 12 amino acids. Germline CDR1 reads LNHDA; CDR2 reads SQIVND (reference sequence). The DNA for the CDR3 is TGTGCCAGTAGCAAAGGGACAGGATACCCTAACTTT. Its translation: CASSKGTGYPNF.

This chain uses TRBV4-2 with TRBJ2-3, with 9 bases that match TRBD1. CDR3 length: 17 amino acids. Germline assignment: CDR1 LGHNA and CDR2 YNFKEQ. Trimming cost V 4 bases and J 0 bases; bases outside gene matches: 8. The CDR3 coding sequence is TGTGCCAGCAGCCCGGGGACAGGGCCTTCTAGCACAGATACGCAGTATTTT. This gives the protein CASSPGTGPSSTDTQYF.

V is TRBV7-9 and J is TRBJ1-2; 11 positions match TRBD1. The V gene's germline CDR1 is SEHNR and CDR2 FQNEAQ (reference sequence). The CDR3 length is 15 residues. V was clipped by 2 bases and J by 4 bases; unmatched bases: 3. In nucleotides, the CDR3 is TGTGCCAGCAGCTTACGGGACAGGGGGTCCTATGGCTACACCTTC. Its protein is CASSLRDRGSYGYTF. The whole variable domain, filled in from reference TRBV7-9 and TRBJ1-2, reads DTGVSQNPRHKITKRGQNVTFRCDPISEHNRLYWYRQTLGQGPEFLTYFQNEAQLEKSRLLSDRFSAERPKGSFSTLEIQRTEQGDSAMYLCASSLRDRGSYGYTFGSGTRLTVV.

V and J are TRBV4-2 and TRBJ2-5, with 8 bases matching TRBD2. The CDR3 is made up of 14 amino acids. CDR1 LGHNA and CDR2 YNFKEQ come from the germline V gene. With V trimmed by 3 bases and J by 4 bases, 4 bases remained unmatched. The CDR3 coding sequence is TGTGCCAGCAGCCAGGGACTAGGAGGAGAGACCCAGTACTTC. Its translation: CASSQGLGGETQYF.

The gene calls are TRBV5-6 and TRBJ2-3, with D possibly being TRBD1 (6 bases). This CDR3 spans 15 amino acids. Per germline, CDR1 SGHDT and CDR2 YYEEEE. V was trimmed by 5 bases and J by 3 bases, leaving 16 bases between them. The CDR3, as DNA: TGTGCCAGCAGGGTAATACAGGGTAGTACAGATACGCAGTATTTT. Residues: CASRVIQGSTDTQYF.

The table lists this clone with a few counts. This sample includes further DNA sequences coding for the same CDR3. This chain links TRBV30 with TRBJ2-2; 8 bases match TRBD1. CDR1 GTSNPN and CDR2 SVGIG come from the germline V gene (reference sequence). V was clipped by 3 bases and J by 1 base; unmatched bases: 1. The CDR3 covers 14 residues. The CDR3 nucleotides are TGTGCCTGGAGGGGGACAGGGAACACCGGGGAGCTGTTTTTT. Its protein product is CAWRGTGNTGELFF.